Listed below are T cell receptor beta chains from one sample, sequenced in a study of blood T cell repertoires in COVID-19. Libraries were prepared by immunoSEQ multiplex PCR; TCRdb keeps only in-frame clonotypes and omits some of them. The sample includes about 73,000 clones, 60% to 80% seen only once; the top ten take 2% to 2.5%. Sequencing was carried out using peripheral blood. The source of these receptors is a man between 65 and 79 years old with COVID-19, enrolled during active disease. CDR3s include the opening cysteine and the closing phenylalanine or tryptophan. Fields, in order: clone size, D gene, V gene, J gene, CDR3 protein, CDR3 DNA. A D gene is named only where the DNA matches it firmly. Clone size is given for some rows only: seen once, a few or many times, or a class if the clone is expanded.

>NA|TRBD1|TRBV7-3|TRBJ1-2
CASSSPGQGYGYTF
TGTGCCAGCAGCTCCCCAGGACAGGGGTATGGCTACACCTTC
>NA|TRBD1|TRBV6-5|TRBJ1-2
CASSYGQGAWNYGYTF
TGTGCCAGCAGTTACGGGCAGGGGGCTTGGAACTATGGCTACACCTTC
>NA|TRBD2|TRBV18|TRBJ2-7
CASSPTSGDSYEQYF
TGTGCCAGCTCACCCACTAGCGGGGACTCCTACGAGCAGTACTTC
>NA|NA|TRBV4-2|TRBJ1-3
CASASGAHVYSISGNTIYF
TGTGCCAGCGCCAGCGGGGCCCACGTATACAGCATCTCTGGAAACACCATATATTTT
>NA|TRBD1|TRBV3-1/TRBV3-2|TRBJ1-2
CASSQGNRGLFFYTF
TGTGCCAGCAGCCAAGGGAACAGGGGGCTCTTTTTCTACACCTTC
>NA|TRBD2|TRBV7-3|TRBJ2-1
CASSPAGGRGEQFF
TGTGCCAGCAGCCCCGCTGGCGGGAGGGGTGAGCAGTTCTTC
>NA|NA|TRBV6-2/TRBV6-3|TRBJ1-5
CASSYGRQGNQPQHF
TGTGCCAGCAGTTACGGCCGACAGGGCAATCAGCCCCAGCATTTT
>NA|TRBD1|TRBV5-5|TRBJ2-7
CASSFPRDRGNEQYF
TGTGCCAGCAGCTTCCCCCGGGACAGGGGTAATGAGCAGTACTTC
>NA|TRBD1|TRBV11-2|TRBJ2-6
CASSFPTGTGLSGANVLTF
TGTGCCAGCAGCTTTCCCACCGGGACAGGGCTCTCTGGGGCCAACGTCCTGACTTTC
>NA|NA|TRBV28|TRBJ1-4
CASSLWRGATNEKLFF
TGTGCCAGCAGTCTCTGGCGCGGCGCAACTAATGAAAAACTGTTTTTT
>NA|NA|TRBV9|TRBJ1-1
CASSGDKNSAEAFF
TGTGCCAGCAGCGGGGACAAGAACTCTGCTGAAGCTTTCTTT
>NA|TRBD1|TRBV10-3|TRBJ2-7
CAISESRQGTYEQYF
TGTGCCATCAGTGAGTCGAGACAGGGTACCTACGAGCAGTACTTC
>few|TRBD1|TRBV3-1/TRBV3-2|TRBJ1-6
CASSSGQGGNSPLHF
TGTGCCAGCAGCTCCGGACAGGGGGGTAATTCACCCCTCCACTTT
>NA|NA|TRBV28|TRBJ1-1
CASSFGTLKTEAFF
TGTGCCAGCAGTTTCGGGACTCTTAAGACTGAAGCTTTCTTT
>NA|TRBD1|TRBV2|TRBJ2-7
CASSGQGITYEQYF
TGTGCCAGCAGCGGACAGGGAATTACCTACGAGCAGTACTTC
>once|TRBD2|TRBV6-1|TRBJ2-6
CASSEASGRSGANVLTF
TGTGCCAGCAGTGAGGCTAGCGGGAGGTCAGGGGCCAACGTCCTGACTTTC
>NA|NA|TRBV27|TRBJ1-1
CASSGGGFMNTEAFF
TGTGCCAGCAGTGGAGGCGGTTTTATGAACACTGAAGCTTTCTTT
>NA|TRBD1|TRBV10-3|TRBJ1-1
CAIRTQGGTEAFF
TGTGCCATCAGGACGCAGGGGGGCACTGAAGCTTTCTTT
>NA|TRBD2|TRBV7-2|TRBJ2-5
CASSLRQAGGETQYF
TGTGCCAGCAGCCTCAGACAGGCGGGGGGGGAGACCCAGTACTTC
>NA|TRBD2|TRBV28|TRBJ2-7
CASSLSSPGLGIF
TGTGCCAGCAGTTTATCCTCCCCGGGACTAGGAATCTTC
>few|NA|TRBV28|TRBJ1-1
CASSLWQGMGNTEAFF
TGTGCCAGCAGTTTATGGCAGGGGATGGGGAACACTGAAGCTTTCTTT
>NA|TRBD2|TRBV11-2|TRBJ2-7
CASSPGLAGSEQYF
TGTGCCAGCAGCCCGGGACTAGCGGGATCCGAGCAGTACTTC
>NA|TRBD2|TRBV3-1/TRBV3-2|TRBJ2-1
CASSQVGGRTSGRGNEQFF
TGTGCCAGCAGCCAAGTAGGGGGGAGGACTAGCGGGAGGGGCAATGAGCAGTTCTTC
>NA|NA|TRBV4-3|TRBJ2-7
CASSHLAQGSDEQYF
TGCGCCAGCAGCCACCTAGCACAGGGTAGCGACGAGCAGTACTTC
>NA|NA|TRBV15|TRBJ2-7
CATSRAGVGSYEQYF
TGTGCCACCAGCAGGGCAGGGGTTGGCTCCTACGAGCAGTACTTC
>NA|NA|TRBV30|TRBJ2-5
CARSGSNQETQYF
TGTGCCCGTAGCGGAAGCAACCAAGAGACCCAGTACTTC
>NA|NA|TRBV3-1/TRBV3-2|TRBJ1-6
CASSPLLGTHNSPLHF
TGTGCCAGCAGCCCACTGCTAGGGACTCATAATTCACCCCTCCACTTT
>NA|NA|TRBV9|TRBJ1-2
CASSAGGDFYGYTF
TGTGCCAGCAGCGCAGGTGGCGATTTCTATGGCTACACCTTC
>NA|NA|TRBV19|TRBJ1-4
CASSIGSTAGTNEKLFF
TGTGCCAGTAGTATAGGGTCCACTGCGGGAACTAATGAAAAACTGTTTTTT
>few|NA|TRBV21-1|TRBJ1-6
CASSKVGLENSPLHF
TGTGCCAGCAGCAAAGTGGGTTTGGAGAATTCACCCCTCCACTTT
>NA|TRBD2|TRBV3-1/TRBV3-2|TRBJ2-7
CASRNLAGGFYEQYF
TGTGCCAGCAGAAACCTAGCGGGAGGGTTCTACGAGCAGTACTTC
>NA|TRBD2|TRBV11-2|TRBJ2-2
CASSFTSGRTTGELFF
TGTGCCAGCAGCTTCACTAGCGGGAGGACCACCGGGGAGCTGTTTTTT
>once|NA|TRBV6-6|TRBJ1-5
CASSLQGNQPQHF
TGTGCCAGCAGCTTACAGGGAAATCAGCCCCAGCATTTT
>NA|NA|TRBV14|TRBJ1-2
CASSQVTFGANYGYTF
TGTGCCAGCAGCCAAGTCACATTTGGAGCTAACTATGGCTACACCTTC
>NA|TRBD1|TRBV3-1/TRBV3-2|TRBJ2-1
CASSQEYTTGLHEQFF
TGTGCCAGCAGCCAAGAGTATACGACAGGGCTCCATGAGCAGTTCTTC